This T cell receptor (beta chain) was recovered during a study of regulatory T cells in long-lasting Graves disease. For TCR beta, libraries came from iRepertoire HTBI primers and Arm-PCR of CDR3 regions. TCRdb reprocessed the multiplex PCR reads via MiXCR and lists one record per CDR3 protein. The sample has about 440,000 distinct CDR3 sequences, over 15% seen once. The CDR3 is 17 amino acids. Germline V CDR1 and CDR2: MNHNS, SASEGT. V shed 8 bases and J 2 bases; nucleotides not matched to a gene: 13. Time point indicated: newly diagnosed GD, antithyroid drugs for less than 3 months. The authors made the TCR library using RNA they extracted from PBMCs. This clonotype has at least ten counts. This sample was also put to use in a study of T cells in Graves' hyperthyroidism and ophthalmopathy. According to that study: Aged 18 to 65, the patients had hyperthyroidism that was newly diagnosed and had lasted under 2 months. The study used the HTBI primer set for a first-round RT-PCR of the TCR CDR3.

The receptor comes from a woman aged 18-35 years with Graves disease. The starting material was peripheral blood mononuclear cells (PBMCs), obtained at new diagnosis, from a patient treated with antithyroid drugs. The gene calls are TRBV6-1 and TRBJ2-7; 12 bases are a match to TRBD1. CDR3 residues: CASGDRGRQKSTYEQYF. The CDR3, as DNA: TGTGCCAGCGGGGACAGGGGGCGTCAGAAGTCGACCTACGAGCAGTACTTC.